This TCR beta chain was sequenced for a study of PD-1 blockade in classical Hodgkin lymphoma. Study-wide results and limits: Repertoire difference causes, possibly disease activity or prior therapy, remain undefined. Exclusion was applied to patients who started nivolumab under 1 year after ASCT. By C4D1, diversity of CD4+ TCRs had risen significantly, whereas that of CD8+ TCRs had not.

In every patient, relapse followed autologous stem cell transplantation, while exposure to brentuximab vedotin differed. Responses achieved at best were complete response, partial response or progressive disease. CDR1 is MNHEY, CDR2 SMNVEV, per germline (reference sequence). Between the trimmed V and J ends, which lost 6 bases and 2 bases, there was a span of 4 bases. CDR3 size: 11 residues. Only in-frame clones appear in the TCRdb table, and some are missing; sequencing was by immunoSEQ multiplex PCR. The sample records tens of thousands of clones, almost 85% being singletons. Comment on this clone: Its specificity is unknown.

This sequence originates from a human donor with classical Hodgkin lymphoma. The J gene is TRBJ1-1, the V gene TRBV27; the D is unclear. Sequencing used peripheral blood mononuclear cells (PBMCs), obtained before the second cycle of nivolumab. CDR3 nucleotides: TGTGCCAGCAGGAAAAACACTGAAGCTTTCTTT. It codes for CASRKNTEAFF.